A single sample is the source of the 29 T cell receptor beta chains below, sequenced in a study of T-cell memory formation after mild COVID-19. TCRdb redid the calling of the 5' RACE reads with MiXCR, one entry per CDR3 protein. This table has just under 150,000 distinct CDR3 sequences, about 19% appearing once. Sample: PBMCs or a T cell subset sorted from them (not recorded which). These receptors all stem from an adult woman who had mild COVID-19 (a few samples of this study predate the infection). Cell type and time point are not known.

A few counts support this clonotype. The chain carries TRBV5-1 and TRBJ2-1, with D tentatively TRBD1 (6 bases). V dropped 0 bases and J dropped 5 bases, with 15 bases sitting between them. CDR3 length: 16 amino acids. Germline CDR1 SGHRS, CDR2 YFSETQ. In nucleotides, the CDR3 is TGCGCCAGCAGCTTGGGTACAGGGCTCCTGAACAATGAGCAGTTCTTC. Its protein is CASSLGTGLLNNEQFF.

This clonotype was found a few times. The genes are TRBV5-1 and TRBJ2-5, with TRBD2 matching 9 bases. CDR3 length equals 15 residues. V shed 0 bases and J 1 base; nucleotides not matched to a gene: 1. Looked up from germline, CDR1 is SGHRS and CDR2 is YFSETQ. The CDR3 DNA reads TGCGCCAGCAGCTTGGATAGCGGGGGCCAAGAGACCCAGTACTTC. As protein: CASSLDSGGQETQYF.

This clonotype occurred a few times. The J gene is TRBJ2-3, the V gene TRBV20-1; D is tentatively TRBD1 or TRBD2 (5 bases each). Germline CDR1 is DFQATT and CDR2 is SNEGSKA (reference sequence). V shed 3 bases and J shed 4 bases, with 14 bases lying between them. The length of the CDR3 is 14 residues. The DNA of the CDR3 is TGCAGTGCTAGCCGGCACCTGGGGGCAGATACGCAGTATTTT. This translates into CSASRHLGADTQYF.

The chain uses TRBV28 and TRBJ2-5; the match to TRBD2 covers 7 bases. V lost 10 bases, J lost 5 bases, and 10 bases stayed unmatched. The CDR3 spans 13 residues. Per germline, CDR1 MDHEN and CDR2 SYDVKM. This CDR3 is CATLRGDPETQYF. The CDR3 nucleotides are TGTGCCACCCTACGGGGGGACCCGGAGACCCAGTACTTC.

As DNA, the CDR3 is TGCGCCAGCAGCGGAGGAAGTATTGGGGCGGGGAACGAAAAACTGTTTTTT. Residues: CASSGGSIGAGNEKLFF. The chain employs TRBV5-1 and TRBJ1-4; possibly TRBD1 for D (5 bases). Trimming took off 4 bases at V and 8 bases at J, with 24 bases between the two ends. In germline, CDR1 is SGHRS, CDR2 YFSETQ. The CDR3 sequence is 17 residues long.

This chain links TRBV20-1 with TRBJ1-2, with D perhaps matching TRBD1 (6 bases). Trimming cost V 3 bases and J 2 bases, with 10 bases left between them. This CDR3 has 13 amino acids. Germline V lookup: CDR1 DFQATT, CDR2 SNEGSKA (reference sequence). This chain's CDR3 is CSASGGGNYGYTF. In DNA, the CDR3 is TGCAGTGCTAGCGGAGGGGGGAACTATGGCTACACCTTC.

The rearrangement uses TRBV6-5 and TRBJ1-3; no reliable D call. Germline V CDR1 and CDR2: MNHEY, SVGAGI. V gave up 10 bases and J gave up 0 bases, with 16 bases separating them. This CDR3 comprises 15 residues. The CDR3 DNA is TGTGCCACCTCCCGAGGCCCGAGCTCTGGAAACACCATATATTTT. Amino acids: CATSRGPSSGNTIYF.

The chain is built from TRBV29-1 and TRBJ1-1; no definite D call. This CDR3 has 14 residues. Trimming stripped 4 bases from V and 2 bases from J, with 14 bases between. CDR1 is SQVTM and CDR2 is ANQGSEA in the germline V gene. The CDR3 region is CSVGAGQHNTEAFF. The CDR3 coding sequence is TGCAGCGTTGGGGCCGGGCAGCACAACACTGAAGCTTTCTTT.

The V and J genes are TRBV12-3 or TRBV12-4 and TRBJ2-1; TRBD2 is a possible D gene (5 bases). CDR3 length: 15 residues. V gave up 6 bases and J gave up 5 bases, with 17 bases separating them. The CDR3 DNA sequence: TGTGCCAGCAGCCAGGCGGGCGGCCGCGACAATGAGCAGTTCTTC. Its translation: CASSQAGGRDNEQFF.

V and J are TRBV7-2 and TRBJ2-1, with D perhaps TRBD2 (5 bases). Trimming cost V 3 bases and J 6 bases, with 12 bases left between them. The CDR3 covers 14 residues. Germline loops: CDR1 SGHTA, CDR2 FQGNSA. This CDR3 reads CASSFGRTGNEQFF. The CDR3 DNA reads TGTGCCAGCAGCTTTGGGAGAACGGGCAATGAGCAGTTCTTC.

The chain recombines TRBV4-1 with TRBJ2-3; TRBD2 agrees at 10 bases. V trimming: 4 bases; J trimming: 4 bases; junction bases outside the gene matches: 5. Germline assignment: CDR1 MGHRA and CDR2 YSYEKL. This CDR3 has 15 residues. The CDR3 DNA sequence: TGCGCCAGCAGCCGCCCCAGCGGGGGGGCAGATACGCAGTATTTT. Amino acid sequence: CASSRPSGGADTQYF.

The J gene is TRBJ2-3, the V gene TRBV20-1, with D maybe TRBD2 (5 bases). Trimming left V 6 bases short and J 4 bases short, with 14 bases between. The CDR3 totals 13 residues. Per germline, CDR1 DFQATT and CDR2 SNEGSKA (reference sequence). In DNA, the CDR3 is TGCAGTGCCGGCCGTGCGGGCCCAGATACGCAGTATTTT. Translating it yields CSAGRAGPDTQYF.

The chain is built from TRBV30 and TRBJ1-1; D not resolved. CDR1 and CDR2 (germline): GTSNPN, SVGIG (reference sequence). The CDR3 is made up of 14 amino acids. With 0 bases removed from V and 4 bases from J, the gap between germline ends came to 12 bases. The CDR3 sequence: CAWSVRTVRTEAFF. DNA of the CDR3: TGTGCCTGGAGTGTACGTACCGTACGCACTGAAGCTTTCTTT.

The rearrangement links TRBV15 to TRBJ2-2; D may be TRBD1 (6 bases). The V end lost 3 bases, the J end lost 6 bases, and 17 bases lay between the germline ends. The CDR3 loop spans 16 amino acids. The germline V gene has CDR1 LNHNV and CDR2 YYDKDF (reference sequence). The CDR3 region is CATSRTGQRKPGELFF. CDR3 DNA: TGTGCCACCAGCAGGACAGGCCAACGAAAACCCGGGGAGCTGTTTTTT.

The rearrangement links TRBV5-1 to TRBJ2-7; the D gene is possibly TRBD1 (5 bases). Trimming removed 2 bases at V and 0 bases at J, with 12 bases between. Germline V gene data show CDR1 as SGHRS and CDR2 as YFSETQ. The CDR3 runs 15 residues. DNA for the CDR3: TGCGCCAGCAGCTTATCGACAGTTTTCTCCTACGAGCAGTACTTC. As protein: CASSLSTVFSYEQYF.

The chain carries TRBV7-2 and TRBJ2-4; D is tentatively TRBD1 or TRBD2 (6 bases each). Germline V gene sequence: CDR1 SGHTA, CDR2 FQGNSA. CDR3 length: 19 amino acids. V lost 0 bases and J lost 0, with 18 bases in between. The CDR3 DNA reads as TGTGCCAGCAGCTTAGCAACAAGGGGGGTAGTCCTAGCCAAAAACATTCAGTACTTC. The encoded protein is CASSLATRGVVLAKNIQYF.

This clonotype was counted only a few times. J is TRBJ2-7 and V is TRBV6-2 or TRBV6-3; maybe TRBD2 (5 bases). From germline, CDR1 is MNHEY and CDR2 SVGEGT. Deletions cut 4 bases from V and 6 bases from J, with 13 bases between. The CDR3 consists of 13 residues. This chain's CDR3 is CASSSEGGVEQYF. The DNA for the CDR3 is TGTGCCAGCAGTTCCGAAGGAGGAGTCGAGCAGTACTTC.

The chain employs TRBV11-1 and TRBJ2-3, with D unclear. The CDR3 consists of 12 residues. Per germline, CDR1 SGHAT and CDR2 FQDESV (reference sequence). V gave up 5 bases and J gave up 6 bases, with 9 bases separating them. The CDR3 sequence is CASSRDSDTQYF. In nucleotides, the CDR3 is TGTGCCAGCAGCAGAGATTCGGATACGCAGTATTTT.

At least ten counts were recorded for this clonotype. The chain employs TRBV24-1 and TRBJ2-3; TRBD1 matches 8 bases. J lost 2 bases, V lost 9 bases, and 6 bases had no gene match. CDR1 is KGHDR, CDR2 SFDVKD, per germline. CDR3 length equals 14 residues. As DNA, the CDR3 is TGTGCCACCCGACAGGGGCAGTTCACAGATACGCAGTATTTT. It encodes CATRQGQFTDTQYF.

CDR3 amino acids: CASSSPGRGNEQFF. The CDR3, as DNA: TGTGCCAGCAGCTCCCCTGGGCGGGGTAATGAGCAGTTCTTC. This chain uses TRBV7-2 with TRBJ2-1; the D gene is possibly TRBD2 (6 bases). Deletions cut 4 bases from V and 7 bases from J, with 14 bases between. Per the germline V gene, CDR1 is SGHTA and CDR2 is FQGNSA. CDR3 length: 14 amino acids.

This clonotype was found many times. V and J are TRBV7-6 and TRBJ1-1; TRBD1 matches at 7 bases. The CDR3 extends over 14 amino acids. Germline V CDR1 and CDR2: SGHVS, FNYEAQ. V lost 4 bases to trimming and J lost 6 bases; unmatched junction nucleotides: 8. The CDR3 DNA follows: TGTGCCAGCAGCTCCGCGACAGGGAGCCCTGAAGCTTTCTTT. Translation gives CASSSATGSPEAFF.

Only a few counts were recorded for this clonotype. This chain joins TRBV11-2 and TRBJ2-1, with TRBD2 matching 8 bases. The CDR3 covers 15 residues. Germline CDR1 and CDR2: SGHAT and FQNNGV. The ends lost 5 bases at V and 0 bases at J; junction bases unmatched: 3. CDR3 residues: CASSKAGDSYNEQFF. The DNA of the CDR3 is TGTGCCAGCAGCAAAGCGGGGGACTCCTACAATGAGCAGTTCTTC.

The chain uses TRBV24-1 and TRBJ2-3; 10 bases map to TRBD1. CDR3 size: 17 residues. In germline, CDR1 is KGHDR, CDR2 SFDVKD. V was pared by 4 bases and J by 3 bases, with 9 bases of the junction left unmatched. The CDR3 region has the DNA TGTGCCACCAGTGAGTCCGGGACAGGGGATGTGACAGATACGCAGTATTTT. Its protein product is CATSESGTGDVTDTQYF.

The chain employs TRBV4-1 and TRBJ1-1; no definite D call. Trimming pared 4 bases from V and 6 bases from J, leaving 15 bases between. CDR3 length: 14 residues. CDR1 and CDR2 from the germline V gene are MGHRA and YSYEKL. The CDR3 nucleotides are TGCGCCAGCAGCCGGAGTCCCACCTCCCCTGAAGCTTTCTTT. Residues: CASSRSPTSPEAFF.

Only a few counts were recorded for this clonotype. This chain joins TRBV18 and TRBJ2-7; D is perhaps TRBD1 (5 bases). Germline CDR1 reads KGHSH; CDR2 reads LQKENI. Trimming cost V 3 bases and J 3 bases, with 6 bases left between them. The CDR3 totals 12 residues. The CDR3 nucleotides are TGTGCCAGCTCACCGGGGCGCTACGAGCAGTACTTC. Its translation is CASSPGRYEQYF.

This clonotype was seen a handful of times. The rearrangement links TRBV7-2 to TRBJ2-3; either TRBD1 or TRBD2 may supply D (6 bases each). Trimming shortened V by 2 bases and J by 0 bases, and 15 bases separated the two germline ends. CDR3 length: 17 residues. Per germline, CDR1 SGHTA and CDR2 FQGNSA. CDR3 sequence: CASSLSGADSSTDTQYF. CDR3 DNA: TGTGCCAGCAGCTTATCGGGGGCCGACTCTAGCACAGATACGCAGTATTTT.

CDR3 residues: CASSFDRGSNTEAFF. In nucleotides, the CDR3 is TGTGCCAGCAGCTTCGACAGGGGATCGAACACTGAAGCTTTCTTT. This chain uses TRBV5-6 with TRBJ1-1; 8 bases are a match to TRBD1. The CDR3 length is 15 residues. V lost 2 bases to trimming and J lost 1 base; unmatched junction nucleotides: 4. The germline V gene has CDR1 SGHDT and CDR2 YYEEEE.

V is TRBV20-1 and J is TRBJ2-4; 10 nucleotides match TRBD1. The CDR3 is 15 amino acids. V dropped 6 bases and J dropped 2; count of bases not matched to a gene: 7. The germline V gene has CDR1 DFQATT and CDR2 SNEGSKA (reference sequence). CDR3 residues: CSAPWTGGTKNIQYF. In DNA form, the CDR3 reads TGCAGTGCGCCTTGGACAGGGGGGACCAAAAACATTCAGTACTTC.

V and J are TRBV3-1 and TRBJ2-7; 7 positions agree with TRBD1. Germline V gives CDR1 LGHDT, CDR2 YNNKEL (reference sequence). The CDR3 is 13 amino acids. V shed 4 bases and J 2 bases; nucleotides not matched to a gene: 2. The CDR3 coding sequence is TGTGCCAGCAGCCGCCAGGGGGCCTACGAGCAGTACTTC. Its translation is CASSRQGAYEQYF.